A single TCR beta chain is shown here with its context. This entry comes from a study of siplizumab effects on memory and regulatory T cells. Profiled with immunoSEQ multiplex PCR; TCRdb holds only in-frame clones, not every one. Among 26,000 or so clones listed, 80% to 90% were seen once. Germline CDR1 and CDR2: LNHDA and SQIVND (reference sequence). CDR3 length: 12 amino acids. V was shortened by 5 bases and J by 10 bases, with 14 bases between the two germline ends. This clonotype originated in a human donor in good health. Sequencing was done on a sample of memory CD4+ T cells sorted from blood. V gene TRBV19 combines with J gene TRBJ1-2, with D possibly matching TRBD1 (5 bases). CDR3 loop: CASSASTDSYTF. The CDR3 DNA reads TGTGCCAGTAGTGCATCGACAGACTCCTACACCTTC.